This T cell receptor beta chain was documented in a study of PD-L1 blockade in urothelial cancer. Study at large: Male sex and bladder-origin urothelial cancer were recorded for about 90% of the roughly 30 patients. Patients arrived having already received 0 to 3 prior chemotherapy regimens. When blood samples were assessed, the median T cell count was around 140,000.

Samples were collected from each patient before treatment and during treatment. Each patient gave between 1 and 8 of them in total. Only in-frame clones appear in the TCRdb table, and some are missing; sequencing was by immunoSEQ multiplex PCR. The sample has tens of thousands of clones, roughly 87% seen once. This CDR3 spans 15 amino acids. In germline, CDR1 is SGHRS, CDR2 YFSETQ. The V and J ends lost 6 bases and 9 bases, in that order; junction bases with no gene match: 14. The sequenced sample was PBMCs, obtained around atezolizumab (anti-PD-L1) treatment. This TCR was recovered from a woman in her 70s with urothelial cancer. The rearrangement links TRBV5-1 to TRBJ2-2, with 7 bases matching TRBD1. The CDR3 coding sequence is TGCGCCAGCAATCGTCTGACAGGGTCCCACCGGGAGCTGTTTTTT. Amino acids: CASNRLTGSHRELFF.